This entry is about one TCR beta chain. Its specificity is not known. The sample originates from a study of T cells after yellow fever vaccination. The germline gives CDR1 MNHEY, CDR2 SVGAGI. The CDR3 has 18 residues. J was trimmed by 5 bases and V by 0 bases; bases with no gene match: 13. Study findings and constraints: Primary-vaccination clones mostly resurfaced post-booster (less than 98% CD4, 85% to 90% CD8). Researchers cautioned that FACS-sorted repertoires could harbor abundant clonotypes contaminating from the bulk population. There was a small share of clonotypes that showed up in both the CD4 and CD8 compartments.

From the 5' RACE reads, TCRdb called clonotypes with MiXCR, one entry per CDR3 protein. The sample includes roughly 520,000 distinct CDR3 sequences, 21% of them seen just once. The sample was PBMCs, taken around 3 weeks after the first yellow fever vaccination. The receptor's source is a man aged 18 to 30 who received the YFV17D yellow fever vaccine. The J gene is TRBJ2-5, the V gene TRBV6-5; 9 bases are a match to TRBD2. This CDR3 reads CASSYSPAQAGGGETQYF. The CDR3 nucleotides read TGTGCCAGCAGTTACTCCCCAGCCCAAGCGGGGGGTGGGGAGACCCAGTACTTC.